This TCR beta chain was observed in a study of shared clonotypes between healthy human individuals. With regard to this clone: Its antigen remains unknown.

General study findings and limits: Only blood was sampled, and tissue TCR repertoires likely differ from blood ones. Shared across several donors were around 5% of the naive CD4 clonotypes. What limited the represented genetic and exposure-history diversity was the small number of donors. Sequencing of the sorted subsets was shown by rarefaction to be incomplete despite large depth.

Profiling relied on immunoSEQ multiplex PCR, and the TCRdb table lists in-frame clones only, not all of them. The repertoire holds approximately 1.5 million clones, with approximately 98% as singletons. After removal of 0 bases from V and 3 bases from J, the junction contained 7 bases not matched to a gene. Germline CDR1 SGHDT, CDR2 YYEEEE. The CDR3 consists of 16 residues. J is TRBJ2-7 and V is TRBV5-6; 9 nucleotides agree with TRBD2. Sequences were obtained from naive CD4+ T cells sorted from blood. The subset: CD45RA+ positively selected. This TCR was sampled from a man aged 30 to 45 in good health. CDR3 bases: TGTGCCAGCAGCTTGGGTAGCGGGAGAGGGCTCTACGAGCAGTACTTC. This translates into CASSLGSGRGLYEQYF.